This T cell receptor (beta chain) was retrieved from a study of blood T cells in healthy people across ages. On this clonotype: At one end the junction does not follow the germline gene, possibly because of a read error.

Germline V gives CDR1 MNHNY, CDR2 SVGAGI (reference sequence). The CDR3 covers 16 residues. PCR was performed a second time for roughly 7 to 12 cycles using a sample-barcoded 5' primer and a J-beta primer mix. Every individual sample yielded 3 million or more paired-end reads (each containing CDR3). TCRdb reanalysed the 5' RACE reads using MiXCR and keeps one entry per CDR3 protein. This sample carries about 1.8 million distinct CDR3 sequences, 49% of them seen once, and the ten largest clones take around 2.1%. This clonotype was sampled from a woman aged 40 to 50 in good health. The chain links TRBV6-6 to TRBJ2-1, with TRBD2 matching 11 bases. The sequencing input was blood. CDR3 residues: CTSSPATSGGYNEQFF. Written as DNA, the CDR3 is TGTACCAGCAGTCCGGCAACTAGCGGGGGCTACAATGAGCAGTTCTTC.